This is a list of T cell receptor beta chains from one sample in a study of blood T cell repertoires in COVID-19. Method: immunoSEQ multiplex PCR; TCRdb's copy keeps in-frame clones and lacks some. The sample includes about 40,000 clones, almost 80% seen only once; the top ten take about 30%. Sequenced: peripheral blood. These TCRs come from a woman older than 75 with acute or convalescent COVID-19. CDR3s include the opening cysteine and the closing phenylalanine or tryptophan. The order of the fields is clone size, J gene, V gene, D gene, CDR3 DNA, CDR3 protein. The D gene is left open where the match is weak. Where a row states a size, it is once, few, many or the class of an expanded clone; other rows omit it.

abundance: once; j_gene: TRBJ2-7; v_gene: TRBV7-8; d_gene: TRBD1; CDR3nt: TGTGCCAGCAGCTCCATGGACAGGAGCTCCTACGAGCAGTACTTC; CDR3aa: CASSSMDRSSYEQYF
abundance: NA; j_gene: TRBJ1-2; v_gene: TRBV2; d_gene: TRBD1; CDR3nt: TGTGCCAGCCAGGGGGCCTATGGCTACACCTTC; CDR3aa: CASQGAYGYTF
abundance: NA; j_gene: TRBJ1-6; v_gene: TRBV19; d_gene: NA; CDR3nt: TGTGCCAGTAGTTTAACCGGGAGCGGAGGCTGGTCACCCCTCCACTTT; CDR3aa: CASSLTGSGGWSPLHF
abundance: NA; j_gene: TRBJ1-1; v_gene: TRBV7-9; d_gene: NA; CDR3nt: TGTGCCAGCAGACCTCCCCACAGAGATCTCATGAACACTGAAGCTTTCTTT; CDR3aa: CASRPPHRDLMNTEAFF
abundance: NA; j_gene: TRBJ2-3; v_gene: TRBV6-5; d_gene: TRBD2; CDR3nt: TGTGCCAGCAGCCCCGGGACTAGGCCCACAGATACGCAGTATTTT; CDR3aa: CASSPGTRPTDTQYF
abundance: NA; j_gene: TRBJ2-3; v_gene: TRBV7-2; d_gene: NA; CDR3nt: TGTGCCAGCAGCTTAGCCGGCGGGATAGATACGCAGTATTTT; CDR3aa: CASSLAGGIDTQYF
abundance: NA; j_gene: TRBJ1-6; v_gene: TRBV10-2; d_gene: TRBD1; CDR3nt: TGCGCCACAGGACAGGGGGCGGCACCCCTCCACTTT; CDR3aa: CATGQGAAPLHF
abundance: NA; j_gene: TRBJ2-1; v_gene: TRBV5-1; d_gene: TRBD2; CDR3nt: TGCGCCAGCAGACCGCCCGGGACTACCTACAATGAGCAGTTCTTC; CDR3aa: CASRPPGTTYNEQFF
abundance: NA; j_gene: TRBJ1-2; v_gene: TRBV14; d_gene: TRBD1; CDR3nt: TGTGCCAGCAGTCTTTTTACCGGGACAGGGGTCTATGGCTACACCTTC; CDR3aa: CASSLFTGTGVYGYTF
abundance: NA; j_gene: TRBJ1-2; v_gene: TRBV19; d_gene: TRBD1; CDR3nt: TGTGCCAGTAGTGCCTTAAAGGGGGCGAGCTATGGCTACACCTTC; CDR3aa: CASSALKGASYGYTF
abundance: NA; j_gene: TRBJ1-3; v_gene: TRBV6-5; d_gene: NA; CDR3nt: TGTGCCAGCAGTTACTTAGGGCCGGCGGGTGGAAACACCATATATTTT; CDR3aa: CASSYLGPAGGNTIYF
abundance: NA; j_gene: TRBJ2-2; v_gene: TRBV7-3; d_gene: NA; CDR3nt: TGTGCCAGCAGCTTAAACAGGGATAACACCGGGGAGCTGTTTTTT; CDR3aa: CASSLNRDNTGELFF
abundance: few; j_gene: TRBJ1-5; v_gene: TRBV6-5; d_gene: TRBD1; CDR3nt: TGTGCCAGCAGCATAGGGGGCGCGGAAAAGCCCCAGCATTTT; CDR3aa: CASSIGGAEKPQHF
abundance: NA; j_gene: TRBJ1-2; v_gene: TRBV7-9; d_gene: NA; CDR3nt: TGTGCCAGCAGCGGTGGGAGTGACTATGGCTACACCTTC; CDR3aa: CASSGGSDYGYTF
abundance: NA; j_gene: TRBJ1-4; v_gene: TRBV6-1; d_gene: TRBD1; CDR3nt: TGTGCCAGCAGTGAAGTCTTGGGACAGGCTAATGAAAAACTGTTTTTT; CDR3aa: CASSEVLGQANEKLFF
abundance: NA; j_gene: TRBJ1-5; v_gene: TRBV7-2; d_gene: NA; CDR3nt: TGTGCCAGCAGCTTAAGGCGGGGAGGAGATCAGCCCCAGCATTTT; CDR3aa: CASSLRRGGDQPQHF
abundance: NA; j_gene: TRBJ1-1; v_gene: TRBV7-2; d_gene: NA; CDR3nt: TGTGCCAGCAGAAGATTTGCACTGGGTGGAGGCACTGAAGCTTTCTTT; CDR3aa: CASRRFALGGGTEAFF
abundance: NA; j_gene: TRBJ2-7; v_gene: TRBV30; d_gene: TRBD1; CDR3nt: TGTGCCTGGGTGGGACAGGGACAGTCCTACGAGCAGTACTTC; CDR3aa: CAWVGQGQSYEQYF
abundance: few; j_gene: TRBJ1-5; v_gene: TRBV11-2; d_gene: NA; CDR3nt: TGTGCCAGCAGCGTGACAGAATCCTCCCCCCAGCATTTT; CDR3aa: CASSVTESSPQHF
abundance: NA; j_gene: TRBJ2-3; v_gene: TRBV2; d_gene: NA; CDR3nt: TGTGCCAGCAGCGCCCAGGGGACGCAGTATTTT; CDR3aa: CASSAQGTQYF
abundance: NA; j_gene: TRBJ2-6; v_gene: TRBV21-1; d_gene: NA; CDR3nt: TGTGCCAGCAGCAAAGGGGGTCGGGACAGGGGCGCTTCTGGGGCCAACGTCCTGACTTTC; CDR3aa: CASSKGGRDRGASGANVLTF
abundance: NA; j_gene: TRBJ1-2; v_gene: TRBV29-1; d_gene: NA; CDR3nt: TGCAGCGTTGACAGGCACGGCTACACCTTC; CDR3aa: CSVDRHGYTF
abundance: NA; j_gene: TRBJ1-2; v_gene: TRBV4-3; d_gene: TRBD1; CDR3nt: TGCGCCAGCAGCCAAGATCGGACAGGACCCTACTATGGCTACACCTTC; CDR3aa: CASSQDRTGPYYGYTF
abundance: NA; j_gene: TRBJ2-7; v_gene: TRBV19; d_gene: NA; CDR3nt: TGTGCCAGTAGTATCAAAGGGGCTAGGGCCGAGCAGTACTTC; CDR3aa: CASSIKGARAEQYF
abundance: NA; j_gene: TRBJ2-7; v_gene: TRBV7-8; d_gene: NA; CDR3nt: TGTGCCAGCAGCTTAGAAGGGGCCAGGGACGAGCAGTACTTC; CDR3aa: CASSLEGARDEQYF
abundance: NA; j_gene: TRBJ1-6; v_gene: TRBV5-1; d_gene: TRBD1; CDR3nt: TGCGCCAGCAGCTTGACAGGGGCGGGTTCACCCCTCCACTTT; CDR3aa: CASSLTGAGSPLHF
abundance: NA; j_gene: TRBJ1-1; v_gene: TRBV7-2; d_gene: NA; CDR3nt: TGTGCCAGCAGCCCGAAGAACTATGAAGCTTTCTTT; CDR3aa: CASSPKNYEAFF
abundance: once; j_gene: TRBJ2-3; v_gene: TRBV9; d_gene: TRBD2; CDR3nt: TGTGCCAGCAGCGTATTTGAGGGCGGGAGGAAGACAGATACGCAGTATTTT; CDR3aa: CASSVFEGGRKTDTQYF
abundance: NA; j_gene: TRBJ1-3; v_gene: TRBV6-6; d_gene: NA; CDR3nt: TGTGCCAGCCTCTCCCCGGTGGACACCATATATTTT; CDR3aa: CASLSPVDTIYF
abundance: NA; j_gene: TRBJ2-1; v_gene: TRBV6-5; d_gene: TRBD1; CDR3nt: TGTGCCAGCAGTCGGGGACAGGGAGGGAATGAGCAGTTCTTC; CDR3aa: CASSRGQGGNEQFF
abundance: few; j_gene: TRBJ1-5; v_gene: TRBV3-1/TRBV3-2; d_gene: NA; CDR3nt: TGTGCCAGCAGCCCTCCACGGCAGGGAAAAAGGGCTAATCAGCCCCAGCATTTT; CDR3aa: CASSPPRQGKRANQPQHF
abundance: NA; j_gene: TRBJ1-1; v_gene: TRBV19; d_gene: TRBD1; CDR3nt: TGTGCCAGCTATGCAGGGGGCGATAGTACTGAAGCTTTCTTT; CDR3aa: CASYAGGDSTEAFF
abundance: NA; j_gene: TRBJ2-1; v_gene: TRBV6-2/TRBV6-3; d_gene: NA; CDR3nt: TGTGCCAGCAGTTATGCGGGCGTCGATGAGCAGTTCTTC; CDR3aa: CASSYAGVDEQFF
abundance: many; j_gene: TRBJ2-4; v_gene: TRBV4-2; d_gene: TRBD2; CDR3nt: TGTGCCAGCAGCCAAGGGGAAGCTAGCGGGAGCCTCTCCAAAAACATTCAGTACTTC; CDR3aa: CASSQGEASGSLSKNIQYF
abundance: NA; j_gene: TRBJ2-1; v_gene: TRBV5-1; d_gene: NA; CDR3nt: TGCGCCAGCAGCTTGACTGAGGTCTACAATGAGCAGTTCTTC; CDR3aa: CASSLTEVYNEQFF
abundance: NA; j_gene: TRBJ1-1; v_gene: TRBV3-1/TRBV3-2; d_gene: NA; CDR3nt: TGTGCCAGCAGCCTCGGACTCATGAACACTGAAGCTTTCTTT; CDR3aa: CASSLGLMNTEAFF
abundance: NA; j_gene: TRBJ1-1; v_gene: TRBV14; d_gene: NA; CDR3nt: TGTGCCAGCAGCCGCCAGGGGAACACTGAAGCTTTCTTT; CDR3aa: CASSRQGNTEAFF
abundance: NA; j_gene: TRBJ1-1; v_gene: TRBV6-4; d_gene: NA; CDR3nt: TGTGCCAGCAGTGGGACAGCTGAAGCTTTCTTT; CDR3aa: CASSGTAEAFF
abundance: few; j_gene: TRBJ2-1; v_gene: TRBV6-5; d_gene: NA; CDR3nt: TGTGCCAGCAGTTCCATGGGCCTTCAGTTCTTC; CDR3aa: CASSSMGLQFF
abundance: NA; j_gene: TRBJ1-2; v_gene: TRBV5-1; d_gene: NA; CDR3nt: TGCGCCAGCAGCCCCAGGGGCGATGGCTACACCTTC; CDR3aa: CASSPRGDGYTF
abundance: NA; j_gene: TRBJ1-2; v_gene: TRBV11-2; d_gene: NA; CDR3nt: TGTGCCAGCAGCCCCCTTGGGGGGGGGCACTATGGCTACACCTTC; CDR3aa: CASSPLGGGHYGYTF
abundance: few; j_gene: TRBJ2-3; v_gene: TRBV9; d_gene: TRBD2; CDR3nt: TGTGCCAGCAGCGTAGGGCTAGCGGGACTAGTGGGAGATACGCAGTATTTT; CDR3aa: CASSVGLAGLVGDTQYF
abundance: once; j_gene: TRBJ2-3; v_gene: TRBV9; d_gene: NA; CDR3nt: TGTGCCAGCAGCGTAGCTAGAGGACAGACCACAGATACGCAGTATTTT; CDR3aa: CASSVARGQTTDTQYF
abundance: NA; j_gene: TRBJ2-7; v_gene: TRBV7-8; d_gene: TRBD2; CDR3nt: TGTGCCAGCAGCCCAAATAGACTAGCGGGTCTAGGGAGGGACTCCTACGAGCAGTACTTC; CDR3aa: CASSPNRLAGLGRDSYEQYF
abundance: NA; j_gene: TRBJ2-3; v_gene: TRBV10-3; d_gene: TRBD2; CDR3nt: TGTGCCATCAGTGAGTCAGCGTTGCCACTAGCGGGAAAGGCGACAGATACGCAGTATTTT; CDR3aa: CAISESALPLAGKATDTQYF